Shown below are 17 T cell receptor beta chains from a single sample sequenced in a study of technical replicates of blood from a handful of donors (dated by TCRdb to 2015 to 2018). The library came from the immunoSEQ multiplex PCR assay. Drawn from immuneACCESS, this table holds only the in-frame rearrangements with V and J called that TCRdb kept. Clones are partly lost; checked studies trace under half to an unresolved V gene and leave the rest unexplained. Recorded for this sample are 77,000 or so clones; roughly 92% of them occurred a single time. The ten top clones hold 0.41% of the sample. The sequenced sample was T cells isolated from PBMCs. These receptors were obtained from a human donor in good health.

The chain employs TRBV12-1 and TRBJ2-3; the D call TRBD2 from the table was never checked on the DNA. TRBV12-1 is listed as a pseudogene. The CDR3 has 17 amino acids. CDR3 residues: CASSFGRAGVGTDTQYF. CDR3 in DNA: TGTGCCAGCAGCTTTGGACGAGCGGGAGTGGGCACAGATACGCAGTATTTT.

The CDR3 DNA follows: TGTGCCAGCAGTTACAGTAGCGGGAGGGCCGCCGAGCAGTTCTTC. Its protein is CASSYSSGRAAEQFF. V and J are TRBV6-5 and TRBJ2-1, with 11 nucleotides matching TRBD2. This CDR3 has 15 residues. Germline V gene lookup returns CDR1 MNHEY and CDR2 SVGAGI. Losses at the gene ends were 2 bases for V and 10 bases for J; bases not matched to a gene: 7.

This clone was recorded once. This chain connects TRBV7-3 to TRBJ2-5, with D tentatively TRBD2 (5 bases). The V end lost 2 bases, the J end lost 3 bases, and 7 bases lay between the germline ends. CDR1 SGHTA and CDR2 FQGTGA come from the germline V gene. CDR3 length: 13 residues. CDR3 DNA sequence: TGTGCCAGCAGCTTAGGGAGTAAAGAGACCCAGTACTTC. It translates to CASSLGSKETQYF.

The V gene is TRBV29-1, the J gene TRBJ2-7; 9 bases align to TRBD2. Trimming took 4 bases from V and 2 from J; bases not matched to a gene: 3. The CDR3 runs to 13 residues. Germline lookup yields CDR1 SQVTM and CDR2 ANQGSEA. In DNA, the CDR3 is TGCAGCGTTGCACTAGCGGGTACCTACGAGCAGTACTTC. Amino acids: CSVALAGTYEQYF.

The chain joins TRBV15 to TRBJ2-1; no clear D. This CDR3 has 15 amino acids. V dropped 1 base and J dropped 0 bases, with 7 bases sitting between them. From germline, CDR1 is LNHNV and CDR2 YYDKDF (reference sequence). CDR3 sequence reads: CATSRVPSSYNEQFF. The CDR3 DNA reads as TGTGCCACCAGCAGAGTCCCTAGCTCCTACAATGAGCAGTTCTTC.

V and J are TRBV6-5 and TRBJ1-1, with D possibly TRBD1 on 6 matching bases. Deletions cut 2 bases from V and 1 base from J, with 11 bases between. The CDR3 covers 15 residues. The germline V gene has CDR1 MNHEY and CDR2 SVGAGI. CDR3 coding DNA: TGTGCCAGCAGTTACGACAGGTGGGAGAACACTGAAGCTTTCTTT. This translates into CASSYDRWENTEAFF.

CDR3 sequence reads: CASSQDRGSYNEQFF. CDR3 sequence (DNA): TGCGCCAGCAGCCAAGATCGGGGCTCCTACAATGAGCAGTTCTTC. This chain connects TRBV4-3 to TRBJ2-1; tentative D call: TRBD2 (5 bases). Germline-derived CDR1 and CDR2 are LGHNA and YSLEER. Trimming pared 0 bases from V and 0 bases from J, leaving 6 bases between. The CDR3 length is 15 residues.

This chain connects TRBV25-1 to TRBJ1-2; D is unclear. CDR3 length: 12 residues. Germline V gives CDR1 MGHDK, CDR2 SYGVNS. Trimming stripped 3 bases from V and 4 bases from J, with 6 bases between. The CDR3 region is CASSDQAYGYTF. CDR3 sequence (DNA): TGTGCCAGCAGTGATCAGGCCTATGGCTACACCTTC.

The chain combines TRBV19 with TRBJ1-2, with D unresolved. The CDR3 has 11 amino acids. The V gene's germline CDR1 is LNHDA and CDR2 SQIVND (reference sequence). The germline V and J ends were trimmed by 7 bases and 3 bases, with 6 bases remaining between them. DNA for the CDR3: TGTGCCAGTATGGCGGACTATGGCTACACCTTC. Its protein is CASMADYGYTF. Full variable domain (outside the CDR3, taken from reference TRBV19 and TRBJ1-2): DGGITQSPKYLFRKEGQNVTLSCEQNLNHDAMYWYRQDPGQGLRLIYYSQIVNDFQKGDIAEGYSVSREKKESFPLTVTSAQKNPTAFYLCASMADYGYTFGSGTRLTVV.

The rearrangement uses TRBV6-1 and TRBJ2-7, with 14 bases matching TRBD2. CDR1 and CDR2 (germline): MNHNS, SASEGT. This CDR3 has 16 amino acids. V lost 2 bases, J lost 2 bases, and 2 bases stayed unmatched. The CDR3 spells CASSELGLAGAYEQYF. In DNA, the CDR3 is TGTGCCAGCAGTGAACTGGGACTAGCGGGAGCCTACGAGCAGTACTTC.

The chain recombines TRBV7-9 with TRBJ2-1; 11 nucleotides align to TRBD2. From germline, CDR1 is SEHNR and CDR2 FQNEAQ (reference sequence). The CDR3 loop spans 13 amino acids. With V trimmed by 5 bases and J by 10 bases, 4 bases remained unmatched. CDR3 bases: TGTGCCAGCAGCCCAGGGACTAGCGGCGAGCAGTTCTTC. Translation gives CASSPGTSGEQFF.

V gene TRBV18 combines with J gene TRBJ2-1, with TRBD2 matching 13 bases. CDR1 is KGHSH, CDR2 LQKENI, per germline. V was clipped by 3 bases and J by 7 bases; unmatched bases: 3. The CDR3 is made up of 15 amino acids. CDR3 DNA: TGTGCCAGCTCACCGGGACTAGCGGGGTTTAATGAGCAGTTCTTC. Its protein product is CASSPGLAGFNEQFF.

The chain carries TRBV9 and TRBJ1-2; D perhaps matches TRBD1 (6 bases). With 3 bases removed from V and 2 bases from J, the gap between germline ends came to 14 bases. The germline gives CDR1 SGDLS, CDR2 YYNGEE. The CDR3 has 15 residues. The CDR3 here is CASSAREGGNYGYTF. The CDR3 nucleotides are TGTGCCAGCAGCGCCCGGGAGGGGGGAAACTATGGCTACACCTTC.

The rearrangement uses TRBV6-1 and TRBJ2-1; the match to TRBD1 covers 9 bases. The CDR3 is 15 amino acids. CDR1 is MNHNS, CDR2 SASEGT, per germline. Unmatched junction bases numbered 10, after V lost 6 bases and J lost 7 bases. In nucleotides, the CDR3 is TGTGCCAGCAGCGAGACAGGGGGAATTGTGAATGAGCAGTTCTTC. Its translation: CASSETGGIVNEQFF.

CDR3 nucleotide sequence: TGTGCCAGCAGCTCCCCTGGGCTAAGCTCCTACAATGAGCAGTTCTTC. This encodes CASSSPGLSSYNEQFF. The chain links TRBV7-3 to TRBJ2-1; D ambiguous. V was cut by 4 bases and J by 0 bases, with 13 bases left in between. CDR3 length equals 16 residues. Germline V lookup: CDR1 SGHTA, CDR2 FQGTGA. Together with reference TRBV7-3 and TRBJ2-1, the CDR3 gives the full variable domain: GAGVSQTPSNKVTEKGKYVELRCDPISGHTALYWYRQSLGQGPEFLIYFQGTGAADDSGLPNDRFFAVRPEGSVSTLKIQRTERGDSAVYLCASSSPGLSSYNEQFFGPGTRLTVL.

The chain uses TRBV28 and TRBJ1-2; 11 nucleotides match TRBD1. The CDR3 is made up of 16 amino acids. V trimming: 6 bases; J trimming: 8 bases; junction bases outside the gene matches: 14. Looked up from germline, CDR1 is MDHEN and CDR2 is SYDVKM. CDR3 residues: CASRPSSGTGGFGYTF. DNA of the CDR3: TGTGCCAGCAGACCGTCCTCCGGGACAGGGGGTTTCGGCTACACCTTC.

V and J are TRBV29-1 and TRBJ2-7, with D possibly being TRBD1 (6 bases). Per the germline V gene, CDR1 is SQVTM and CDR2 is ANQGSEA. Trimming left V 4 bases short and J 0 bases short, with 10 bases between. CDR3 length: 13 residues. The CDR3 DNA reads TGCAGCGTTGGGACAGCTAGCTCCTACGAGCAGTACTTC. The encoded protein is CSVGTASSYEQYF.